The present T cell receptor (beta chain) was sequenced within a study of T cells in Graves' hyperthyroidism and ophthalmopathy. In this sample, this clonotype turned up many times. The CDR3 regions of TCR beta were amplified from RNA transcripts. During a first-round RT-PCR of the TCR CDR3, the HTBI primer set was used. Via MiXCR, TCRdb re-called the multiplex PCR reads, giving one row per CDR3 protein. The table includes some 560,000 distinct CDR3 sequences, about 15% detected once. The V gene's germline CDR1 is MNHNS and CDR2 SASEGT. V lost 6 bases and J lost 8, with 12 bases in between. The CDR3 has 12 amino acids.

The specimen was blood. The V call is TRBV6-1, the J call TRBJ2-3; tentative D call: TRBD1 (6 bases). The clonotype was recovered from a woman in her twenties or thirties with Graves' hyperthyroidism. CDR3 amino acids: CASRQGSSTQYF. Written as DNA, the CDR3 is TGTGCCAGCAGACAGGGTTCCAGTACGCAGTATTTT.